These 14 T cell receptor beta chains were sequenced from one sample in a study of blood T cell repertoires in COVID-19. The data were produced by immunoSEQ multiplex PCR, yet TCRdb's version contains in-frame clones alone and is incomplete. The sample has hundreds of thousands of clones; roughly 90% are singletons. The sequencing input was peripheral blood. The receptors originated from a woman aged 55-75 years with COVID-19, enrolled during active disease.

This clone has a handful of counts. V usage is TRBV6-6 and J usage is TRBJ1-1, with D possibly matching TRBD1 (5 bases). CDR3 size: 14 residues. Germline-derived CDR1 and CDR2 are MNHNY and SVGAGI (reference sequence). The ends were cut back, 0 bases at V and 4 bases at J, with 9 bases in the middle. The CDR3 sequence: CASSYSQGGTEAFF. The CDR3 bases are TGTGCCAGCAGTTACTCCCAGGGAGGCACTGAAGCTTTCTTT.

This clone was counted a single time. This sequence joins TRBV5-1 and TRBJ1-5; possible D gene TRBD1, 5 bases. Trimming took 3 bases from V and 3 from J, leaving 7 bases between them. The CDR3 totals 13 residues. CDR1 and CDR2 from the germline V gene are SGHRS and YFSETQ. The CDR3 nucleotides read TGCGCCAGCAGCTCGGGGGACAATCAGCCCCAGCATTTT. This encodes CASSSGDNQPQHF.

This chain uses TRBV6-5 with TRBJ2-5; 7 bases fit TRBD1. The J segment lost 5 bases and the V segment lost 5 bases, leaving 2 bases of the junction unmatched. The CDR3 spans 12 residues. Germline V CDR1 and CDR2: MNHEY, SVGAGI. The CDR3, as DNA: TGTGCCAGCAGTCTGGACAGGGAGACCCAGTACTTC. Encoded protein: CASSLDRETQYF.

This chain uses TRBV4-1 with TRBJ1-2; no firm D call. V gave up 2 bases and J gave up 4 bases, with 11 bases separating them. The CDR3 is 14 amino acids. Germline CDR1 is MGHRA and CDR2 is YSYEKL. This chain's CDR3 is CASSQPGNPYGYTF. The CDR3 DNA is TGCGCCAGCAGCCAACCAGGAAACCCCTATGGCTACACCTTC.

V gene TRBV27 combines with J gene TRBJ2-7, with 7 bases matching TRBD1. The CDR3 sequence is 13 residues long. CDR1 is MNHEY, CDR2 SMNVEV, per germline (reference sequence). V was pared by 4 bases and J by 5 bases, with 5 bases of the junction left unmatched. CDR3 nucleotides: TGTGCCAGCAGTTCGACAGGGTTCGACGAGCAGTACTTC. Translating gives CASSSTGFDEQYF.

V and J are TRBV7-6 and TRBJ2-5, with D maybe TRBD2 (7 bases). The CDR3 runs 15 residues. The germline V gene encodes CDR1 SGHVS and CDR2 FNYEAQ. V was cut by 8 bases and J by 2 bases, with 18 bases left in between. In nucleotides, the CDR3 is TGTGCCAGCGCCTACCGGGGGGCGAGACAAGAGACCCAGTACTTC. This encodes CASAYRGARQETQYF. Filled out from reference TRBV7-6 and TRBJ2-5, the complete variable domain reads GAGVSQSPRYKVTKRGQDVALRCDPISGHVSLYWYRQALGQGPEFLTYFNYEAQQDKSGLPNDRFSAERPEGSISTLTIQRTEQRDSAMYRCASAYRGARQETQYFGPGTRLLVL.

The CDR3 DNA sequence: TGTGCCAGCAGCCGCGGACAGGGCGAGCAGTACTTC. This gives the protein CASSRGQGEQYF. The rearrangement uses TRBV11-3 and TRBJ2-7; 8 bases match TRBD1. Germline lookup yields CDR1 SGHNT and CDR2 YENEEA. V was clipped by 5 bases and J by 6 bases; unmatched bases: 3. CDR3 length equals 12 residues.

Written as DNA, the CDR3 is TGTGCCAGCTCATTTCTCCAAACGGATGAAAAACTGTTTTTT. The encoded protein is CASSFLQTDEKLFF. The chain employs TRBV18 and TRBJ1-4; D remains ambiguous. The CDR3 covers 14 residues. CDR1 and CDR2 from the germline V gene are KGHSH and LQKENI. V was pared by 5 bases and J by 6 bases, with 13 bases between.

This sequence joins TRBV4-1 and TRBJ2-7, with D hard to call. The CDR3 contains 16 residues. The germline V gene encodes CDR1 MGHRA and CDR2 YSYEKL. The V end was cut by 4 bases, the J end by 3 bases, with 19 bases between. In DNA, the CDR3 is TGCGCCAGCAGCCTAAGATTTCTAGGAATACTCTACGAGCAGTACTTC. This encodes CASSLRFLGILYEQYF.

This clone occurred once. The chain combines TRBV9 with TRBJ1-3, with D possibly TRBD1 on 5 matching bases. V gave up 3 bases and J gave up 3 bases, with 13 bases separating them. The CDR3 is 15 residues long. Germline CDR1 SGDLS, CDR2 YYNGEE. CDR3 sequence reads: CASSDGGSDGNTIYF. CDR3 in DNA: TGTGCCAGCAGCGACGGGGGTTCGGATGGAAACACCATATATTTT. The full variable domain, its missing parts supplied by reference TRBV9 and TRBJ1-3, is DSGVTQTPKHLITATGQRVTLRCSPRSGDLSVYWYQQSLDQGLQFLIQYYNGEERAKGNILERFSAQQFPDLHSELNLSSLELGDSALYFCASSDGGSDGNTIYFGEGSWLTVV.

This clone appeared a single time. The chain couples TRBV4-2 to TRBJ2-5; 12 bases agree with TRBD2. Trimming removed 3 bases from V and 2 bases from J; junction bases left unmatched: 1. The germline CDR1 and CDR2 sequences are LGHNA and YNFKEQ. This CDR3 is built from 15 residues. The CDR3 bases are TGTGCCAGCAGCCACCTAGCGGGGGGGCAAGAGACCCAGTACTTC. It specifies CASSHLAGGQETQYF.

The chain couples TRBV6-2 or TRBV6-3 to TRBJ1-2; 7 bases fit TRBD1. V lost 6 bases and J lost 3; bases outside the gene matches: 4. The germline gives CDR1 MNHEY, CDR2 SVGEGT. This CDR3 region has 13 residues. Here the CDR3 reads CASSDRADYGYTF. The CDR3 DNA follows: TGTGCCAGCAGCGACAGGGCGGACTATGGCTACACCTTC.

The genes are TRBV30 and TRBJ2-3; possibly TRBD1 for D (6 bases). The CDR3 is 14 residues long. Trimming shortened V by 5 bases and J by 1 base, and 13 bases separated the two germline ends. CDR1 is GTSNPN, CDR2 SVGIG, per germline (reference sequence). The CDR3 nucleotides are TGTGCCTGGGCACAGGGCATGGGCACAGATACGCAGTATTTT. Residues: CAWAQGMGTDTQYF.

The chain links TRBV9 to TRBJ1-2, with unresolved D. V was cut by 4 bases and J by 0 bases, with 10 bases left in between. The CDR3 length is 14 residues. Germline values: CDR1 SGDLS, CDR2 YYNGEE. The CDR3 spells CASSPRESNYGYTF. CDR3 in DNA: TGTGCCAGCAGCCCACGGGAGTCTAACTATGGCTACACCTTC.